This paragraph covers one T cell receptor beta chain sequence. Authors' data handling: Researchers report that nucleated cell counts were estimated from reference gene primer amplification. Repertoires were generated with immunoSEQ multiplex PCR, while TCRdb's copy carries only in-frame clones and drops some. The D gene and trimming were derived from the DNA, and the V and J assignments and clone size from that table. This sample has approximately 140,000 clones, with about 85% found just once. The sample originates from a study of blood T cell repertoires in COVID-19. Study-level information: The samples span acute and convalescent COVID-19 from the United States, Italy and Spain. PBMCs, B-cell-depleted T cells, or T cells provided the cDNA or gDNA that made up the material.

The sequenced material came from peripheral blood. The clonotype was recovered from a human donor in a cohort sampled during active COVID-19.

The CDR3: CASSQGRSAGANVLTF. CDR3 sequence (DNA): TGTGCCAGCAGCCAAGGCCGGAGCGCTGGGGCCAACGTCCTGACTTTC. The V gene is TRBV3-1 (or the pseudogene TRBV3-2), the J gene TRBJ2-6; no reliable D call. The CDR3 consists of 16 residues. Per the germline V gene, CDR1 is LGHDT and CDR2 is YNNKEL (reference sequence). The V end lost 1 base, the J end lost 2 bases, and 9 bases lay between the germline ends.